A selection of T cell receptor beta chains follows, all from one sample in a study of CD8 T cells in ankylosing spondylitis. TCRdb re-derived calls from the 5' RACE reads in MiXCR, one entry per CDR3 protein. The sample consists of 350,000 or so distinct CDR3 sequences, approximately 14% of them appearing once. The sequenced sample was blood, either unsorted or a sorted T cell fraction (not recorded which). These TCRs come from a male donor with ankylosing spondylitis or in good health (not recorded which). The CDR3 runs from the conserved cysteine through the conserved F or W. Each record gives: D gene, J gene, V gene, clone size, CDR3 DNA, CDR3 protein. A D gene is named only where the DNA matches it firmly. Clone size is given for some rows only: seen once, a few or many times, or a class if the clone is expanded.

>-|TRBJ2-1|TRBV5-1|few
TGCGCCAGCAGCTTGTCCGGCGGGGCCCGGGACTACAATGAGCAGTTCTTC
CASSLSGGARDYNEQFF
>-|TRBJ2-1|TRBV6-1|once
TGTGCCAGCACCGCGTCACCTCCCTACAATGAGCAGTTCTTC
CASTASPPYNEQFF
>-|TRBJ1-6|TRBV7-9|many
TGTGCCAGCAGCTTATCAGGGAATTCACCCCTCCACTTT
CASSLSGNSPLHF
>-|TRBJ1-1|TRBV27|-
TGTGCCAGCAGTTTATTCGACGGCTTGAACACTGAAGCTTTCTTT
CASSLFDGLNTEAFF
>-|TRBJ1-1|TRBV20-1|-
TGCAGTGCCATCTTGAACACTGAAGCTTTCTTT
CSAILNTEAFF
>-|TRBJ1-1|TRBV19|-
TGTGCCAGTAGTAATTCTGGGGGGCAGGCAGAAGCTTTCTTT
CASSNSGGQAEAFF
>-|TRBJ2-1|TRBV24-1|-
TGTGCCACCAGTGGGGCAGGGGAAAATGAGCAGTTCTTC
CATSGAGENEQFF
>-|TRBJ1-2|TRBV3-1|many
TGTGCCAGCAGCTTTGACGGCAACTATGGCTACACCTTC
CASSFDGNYGYTF
>-|TRBJ2-7|TRBV6-1|few
TGTGCCAGCAGTGCAGGACAGGGACTACTAGGTCTCTCGTCCGAGCAGTACTTC
CASSAGQGLLGLSSEQYF
>-|TRBJ1-6|TRBV6-1|few
TGTGCCAGGGGCGGGACCCTTGGGTCACCCCTCCACTTT
CARGGTLGSPLHF
>-|TRBJ2-3|TRBV5-6|few
TGTGCCAGCAGCGCCGCTCGGGCAGGGTTTAGAGATACGCAGTATTTT
CASSAARAGFRDTQYF
>-|TRBJ2-7|TRBV6-1|-
TGTGCCAGCAGGGTCCGCGCAGGGATCATCTCCTACGAGCAGTACTTC
CASRVRAGIISYEQYF
>TRBD2|TRBJ2-3|TRBV7-2|-
TGTGCCAGCAGCTTTAGGAAGCGGGAGAGTGATACGCAGTATTTT
CASSFRKRESDTQYF
>TRBD1|TRBJ2-2|TRBV12-3/TRBV12-4|few
TGTGCCAGCAGTTTGGGGACAGGGTTTACCGGGGAGCTGTTTTTT
CASSLGTGFTGELFF
>TRBD1|TRBJ1-5|TRBV5-1|-
TGCGCCAGCAGCTTGGGGGCGGGACAGAGCAATCAGCCCCAGCATTTT
CASSLGAGQSNQPQHF
>-|TRBJ1-2|TRBV12-3/TRBV12-4|-
TGTGCCAGCAGTTTCGACAGCATCTATGGCTACACCTTC
CASSFDSIYGYTF
>-|TRBJ1-1|TRBV7-9|once
TGTGCCAGCAGCCAGGACAGCGTCAACACTGAAGCTTTCTTT
CASSQDSVNTEAFF
>TRBD1|TRBJ1-1|TRBV29-1|-
TGCAGCGGGGGGCAGGGGGGTGAAACTGAAGCTTTCTTT
CSGGQGGETEAFF
>TRBD2|TRBJ2-1|TRBV6-1|-
TGTGCCAGCAGTGAAGGTCGTGCGGGAGGACGTGGGTATGAGCAGTTCTTC
CASSEGRAGGRGYEQFF
>-|TRBJ2-1|TRBV11-2|few
TGTGCCAGCAGCTGGAGCGAAAGCTCCTACAATGAGCAGTTCTTC
CASSWSESSYNEQFF
>-|TRBJ2-2|TRBV3-1|-
TGTGCCACCTGCCGCGCTGGGGGTTCGGGCGGGGAGCTGTTTTTT
CATCRAGGSGGELFF
>-|TRBJ1-2|TRBV27|-
TGTGCCAGCAGTTCGGGGCAGGGGATTAACTATGGCTACACCTTC
CASSSGQGINYGYTF
>-|TRBJ2-7|TRBV19|-
TGTGCCAGTAGTCCCGCCAAGGGGGACTACGAGCAGTACTTC
CASSPAKGDYEQYF
>TRBD1|TRBJ1-6|TRBV10-3|many
TGTGCCATCAGTGAGGACGGGACAGGGCACCACTTT
CAISEDGTGHHF
>-|TRBJ2-5|TRBV27|few
TGTGCCAGCAGTTTATACGCCGCCCTACAAGAGACCCAGTACTTC
CASSLYAALQETQYF
>TRBD2|TRBJ2-1|TRBV10-3|-
TGTACCATCAGTTTCCCCATGGGAGGGAGCTCCTACAATGAGCAGTTCTTC
CTISFPMGGSSYNEQFF
>-|TRBJ2-1|TRBV25-1|-
TGTGCCAGCAGTAGGACAGCCGCGATTTACAATGAGCAGTTCTTC
CASSRTAAIYNEQFF
>-|TRBJ1-1|TRBV20-1|-
TGCAGTGCTTCCCGGGGCACTGAAGCTTTCTTT
CSASRGTEAFF
>-|TRBJ2-7|TRBV29-1|-
TGCAGCGTTGAGGTAGTGTATGGCTCCTACGAGCAGTACTTC
CSVEVVYGSYEQYF
>-|TRBJ2-5|TRBV3-1|-
TGTGCCAGCAGCCAAGAAACTTTAGGGGCCAGGGAGACCCAGTACTTC
CASSQETLGARETQYF
>-|TRBJ2-7|TRBV5-1|few
TGCGCCAGCAGCTTGGGAGCGGTAACCTACGAGCAGTACTTC
CASSLGAVTYEQYF
>TRBD1|TRBJ2-5|TRBV14|-
TGTGCCAGCAGCCTGTCCGGGACAGGCGGGGAGACCCAGTACTTC
CASSLSGTGGETQYF
>-|TRBJ2-5|TRBV7-7|-
TGTGCCAGCAGCTTAGACCCAGGGGCCGAGACCCAGTACTTC
CASSLDPGAETQYF
>-|TRBJ1-1|TRBV12-3/TRBV12-4|many
TGTGCCAGCAGTTTAGGGGAGAACACTGAAGCTTTCTTT
CASSLGENTEAFF
>TRBD2|TRBJ2-5|TRBV20-1|-
TGCAGTGCTCCTTTGCGGGGAGGGGAGACCCAGTACTTC
CSAPLRGGETQYF
>-|TRBJ1-1|TRBV7-9|few
TGTGCCAGCAGCTTAGTGGCGGGCCTAACGAACACTGAAGCTTTCTTT
CASSLVAGLTNTEAFF
>-|TRBJ2-1|TRBV12-3/TRBV12-4|few
TGTGCCAGCACCCGGGGGGCCGAGCTTTCCTACAATGAGCAGTTCTTC
CASTRGAELSYNEQFF
>TRBD1|TRBJ2-5|TRBV7-2|few
TGTGCCAGCAAAACAGGGGGCCCAGATGTTCCTTATACGACCCAGTACTTC
CASKTGGPDVPYTTQYF
>TRBD1|TRBJ1-2|TRBV29-1|many
TGCAGCGTTTATGGACAGGGTGAGCGGTCTAATTTCGGCTACACCTTC
CSVYGQGERSNFGYTF
>-|TRBJ2-2|TRBV20-1|few
TGCAGTGCTAGAGAGGAGGGGCTGAGCGGGGAGCTGTTTTTT
CSAREEGLSGELFF